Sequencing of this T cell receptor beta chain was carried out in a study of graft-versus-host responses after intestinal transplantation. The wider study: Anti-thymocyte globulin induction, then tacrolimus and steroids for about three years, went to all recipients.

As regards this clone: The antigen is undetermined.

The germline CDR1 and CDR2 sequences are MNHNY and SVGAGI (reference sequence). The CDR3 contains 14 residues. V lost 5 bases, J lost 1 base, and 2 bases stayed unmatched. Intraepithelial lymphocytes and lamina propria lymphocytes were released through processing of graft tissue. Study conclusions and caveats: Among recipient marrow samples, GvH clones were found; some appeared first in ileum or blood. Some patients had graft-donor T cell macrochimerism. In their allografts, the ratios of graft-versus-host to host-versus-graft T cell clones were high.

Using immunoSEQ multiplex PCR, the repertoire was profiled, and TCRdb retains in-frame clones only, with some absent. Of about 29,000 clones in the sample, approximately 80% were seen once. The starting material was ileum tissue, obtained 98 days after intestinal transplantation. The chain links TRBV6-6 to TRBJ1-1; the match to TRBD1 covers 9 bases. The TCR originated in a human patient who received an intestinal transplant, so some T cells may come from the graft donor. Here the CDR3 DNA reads TGTGCCAGCAGTCCGGGACAGGGGAACACTGAAGCTTTCTTT. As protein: CASSPGQGNTEAFF.